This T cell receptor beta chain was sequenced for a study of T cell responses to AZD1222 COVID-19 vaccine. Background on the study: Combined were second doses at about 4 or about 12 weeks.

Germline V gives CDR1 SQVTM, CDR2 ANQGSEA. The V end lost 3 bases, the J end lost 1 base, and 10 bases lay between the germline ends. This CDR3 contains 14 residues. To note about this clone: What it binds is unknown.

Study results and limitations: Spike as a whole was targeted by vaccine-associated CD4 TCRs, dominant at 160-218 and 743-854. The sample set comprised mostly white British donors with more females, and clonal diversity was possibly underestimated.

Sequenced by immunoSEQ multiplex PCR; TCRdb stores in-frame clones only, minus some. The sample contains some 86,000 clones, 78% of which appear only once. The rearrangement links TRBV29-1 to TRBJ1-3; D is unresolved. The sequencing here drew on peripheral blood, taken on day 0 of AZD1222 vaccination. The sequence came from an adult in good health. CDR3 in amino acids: CSVETSDSGNTIYF. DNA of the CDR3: TGCAGCGTTGAGACGTCAGATTCTGGAAACACCATATATTTT.